The 29 T cell receptor beta chains below come from one sample, sequenced in a study of control samples from healthy donors and cancer patients. TCRdb's copy holds only in-frame clones and misses some; the assay was immunoSEQ multiplex PCR. The sample lists 90,000 to 130,000 clones, 88% seen once, with roughly 3.5% in the top ten. The sample consisted of PBMCs. The source of these receptors is a woman aged 60-75 years with lung cancer.

This chain links TRBV29-1 with TRBJ2-7; possibly TRBD1 or TRBD2 for D (5 bases each). The V end was cut by 8 bases, the J end by 3 bases, with 14 bases between. Germline CDR1 reads SQVTM; CDR2 reads ANQGSEA. The CDR3 consists of 12 residues. The CDR3 DNA reads as TGCAGCTTCAGAAGGGACGGCTACGAGCAGTACTTC. It codes for CSFRRDGYEQYF.

The CDR3: CASRVVMNTEAFF. CDR3 DNA: TGCGCCAGCCGGGTGGTAATGAACACTGAAGCTTTCTTT. The J gene is TRBJ1-1, the V gene TRBV5-1; D is unresolved. CDR3 length: 13 amino acids. Germline V gives CDR1 SGHRS, CDR2 YFSETQ. Trimming took off 7 bases at V and 0 bases at J, with 10 bases between the two ends.

The chain employs TRBV19 and TRBJ1-2; D perhaps matches TRBD1 (5 bases). V was pared by 4 bases and J by 2 bases, with 8 bases between. The CDR3 totals 13 residues. Germline assignment: CDR1 LNHDA and CDR2 SQIVND (reference sequence). CDR3 in DNA: TGTGCCAGTAGTACTACAGGCAACTATGGCTACACCTTC. It translates to CASSTTGNYGYTF.

The chain couples TRBV10-3 to TRBJ2-2, with D possibly TRBD2 on 6 matching bases. The CDR3 is 15 residues long. V lost 6 bases and J lost 2, with 13 bases in between. CDR1 is ENHRY, CDR2 SYGVKD, per germline. DNA of the CDR3: TGTGCCATCAGCCGAGCGGGTCCCAACACCGGGGAGCTGTTTTTT. Amino acids: CAISRAGPNTGELFF.

The chain is built from TRBV7-3 and TRBJ2-6; no reliable D call. Germline V CDR1 and CDR2: SGHTA, FQGTGA. The CDR3 is made up of 13 amino acids. V lost 5 bases and J 4 bases, leaving 6 bases between the germline ends. For the CDR3, the DNA is TGTGCCAGCAGCGTAATCGGGGCCAACGTCCTGACTTTC. Protein product: CASSVIGANVLTF.

The genes are TRBV21-1 and TRBJ2-1; no DNA check was done on the table's D call, TRBD2. TRBV21-1 is noted as a pseudogene. The length of the CDR3 is 17 residues. This CDR3 is CASSKARPSGHYNEQFF. Written as DNA, the CDR3 is TGTGCCAGCAGCAAAGCGCGGCCTAGCGGACACTACAATGAGCAGTTCTTC.

This clone was detected a few times. The V and J genes are TRBV30 and TRBJ2-2; D not resolved. CDR1 is GTSNPN, CDR2 SVGIG, per germline (reference sequence). V lost 3 bases to trimming and J lost 7 bases, with 9 bases between them. CDR3 length: 12 residues. CDR3 nucleotide sequence: TGTGCCTGGAGCCAATACGGCGGGGAGCTGTTTTTT. Protein: CAWSQYGGELFF.

The chain recombines TRBV5-1 with TRBJ1-1; 8 bases line up with TRBD1. With 4 bases clipped from V and 0 bases from J, the junction kept 2 bases outside the gene matches. Germline V lookup: CDR1 SGHRS, CDR2 YFSETQ. The CDR3 length is 14 residues. Written as DNA, the CDR3 is TGCGCCAGCAGCGAACAGGGGGTGAACACTGAAGCTTTCTTT. It is translated as CASSEQGVNTEAFF.

This chain uses TRBV2 with TRBJ2-3, with a possible D match to TRBD1 (6 bases). Germline-derived CDR1 and CDR2 are SNHLY and FYNNEI. The CDR3 is 12 amino acids. V was clipped by 10 bases and J by 7 bases, with 15 bases between them. The CDR3: CATSDSRYTQYF. The CDR3 DNA is TGTGCCACCTCGGACAGTAGGTATACGCAGTATTTT.

The chain combines TRBV3-1 (or the pseudogene TRBV3-2) with TRBJ1-1; no firm D call. The V gene's germline CDR1 is LGHDT and CDR2 YNNKEL (reference sequence). V lost 0 bases and J 5 bases, leaving 7 bases between the germline ends. The CDR3 covers 13 residues. The CDR3 nucleotides read TGTGCCAGCAGCCAAGAAGGGAGGACTGAAGCTTTCTTT. Its translation is CASSQEGRTEAFF.

The gene calls are TRBV6-5 and TRBJ1-2; D call uncertain. There are 11 residues in the CDR3. Trimming removed 5 bases at V and 4 bases at J, with 5 bases between. Germline CDR1 MNHEY, CDR2 SVGAGI. The CDR3 DNA reads TGTGCCAGCAGTATGGGCTATGGCTACACCTTC. It translates to CASSMGYGYTF.

The J gene is TRBJ2-7, the V gene TRBV6-2 or TRBV6-3; D uncertain. CDR1 MNHEY and CDR2 SVGEGT come from the germline V gene. V lost 4 bases to trimming and J lost 4 bases, with 23 bases between them. This CDR3 has 17 amino acids. For the CDR3, the DNA is TGTGCCAGCAGTTCACGACGTTACAGCCAGAGACGATACGAGCAGTACTTC. It encodes CASSSRRYSQRRYEQYF.

The chain employs TRBV18 and TRBJ2-2; D uncertain. Germline CDR1 and CDR2: KGHSH and LQKENI. The CDR3 has 15 amino acids. Trimming shortened V by 2 bases and J by 9 bases, and 16 bases separated the two germline ends. CDR3 sequence (DNA): TGTGCCAGCTCACCATTGGCTGACCTCCGGCGGGAGCTGTTTTTT. This encodes CASSPLADLRRELFF.

The chain recombines TRBV4-3 with TRBJ2-6; D not certain. The CDR3 runs to 18 residues. Germline CDR1 is LGHNA and CDR2 is YSLEER. V dropped 0 bases and J dropped 0 bases, with 12 bases sitting between them. The CDR3 region is CASSQESVAVSGANVLTF. The CDR3 DNA reads as TGCGCCAGCAGCCAAGAATCGGTGGCAGTCTCTGGGGCCAACGTCCTGACTTTC.

CDR3 sequence reads: CASSLTGEDEQFF. The DNA of the CDR3 is TGTGCCAGCAGTTTGACAGGGGAGGATGAGCAGTTCTTC. This chain links TRBV12-3 or TRBV12-4 with TRBJ2-1; 8 bases map to TRBD1. The ends lost 3 bases at V and 8 bases at J; junction bases unmatched: 3. The CDR3 spans 13 residues.

The rearrangement uses TRBV3-1 (or the pseudogene TRBV3-2) and TRBJ2-7; TRBD2 aligns across 9 bases. Per the germline V gene, CDR1 is LGHDT and CDR2 is YNNKEL (reference sequence). The J segment lost 2 bases and the V segment lost 1 base, leaving 3 bases of the junction unmatched. The CDR3 has 15 amino acids. The CDR3 here is CASSQAASGTYEQYF. The DNA of the CDR3 is TGTGCCAGCAGCCAAGCAGCTAGCGGGACCTACGAGCAGTACTTC.

This chain uses TRBV11-3 with TRBJ2-2; D is perhaps TRBD2 (6 bases). V gave up 4 bases and J gave up 3 bases, with 12 bases separating them. Looked up from germline, CDR1 is SGHNT and CDR2 is YENEEA. The CDR3 has 15 residues. The CDR3 loop reads CASSSPSEYTGELFF. CDR3 in DNA: TGTGCCAGCAGCTCACCTAGCGAATACACCGGGGAGCTGTTTTTT.

The CDR3 sequence: CASSLGTSGRKLSPERNEQFF. The CDR3 DNA is TGTGCCAGCAGCCTAGGGACTAGCGGGAGAAAATTGTCACCGGAGAGAAATGAGCAGTTCTTC. J is TRBJ2-1 and V is TRBV3-1 (or the pseudogene TRBV3-2); TRBD2 matches 14 bases. J gave up 7 bases and V 4 bases, and 21 bases lay outside the gene matches. Germline V gene lookup returns CDR1 LGHDT and CDR2 YNNKEL (reference sequence). The CDR3 spans 21 residues.

CDR3 loop: CASSLSTGVNTEAFF. For the CDR3, the DNA is TGTGCCAGCAGTTTGTCTACAGGGGTGAACACTGAAGCTTTCTTT. The chain recombines TRBV27 with TRBJ1-1, with 7 nucleotides matching TRBD1. In germline, CDR1 is MNHEY, CDR2 SMNVEV (reference sequence). After removal of 3 bases from V and 0 bases from J, the junction contained 4 bases not matched to a gene. The CDR3 is made up of 15 amino acids.

The chain couples TRBV18 to TRBJ2-6, with TRBD1 as a possible D gene (5 bases). The V gene lost 0 bases and the J gene lost 1 base, with 7 bases spanning the gap. CDR1 is KGHSH, CDR2 LQKENI, per germline. This CDR3 has 16 residues. The CDR3 spells CASSPPGRSGANVLTF. The CDR3 coding sequence is TGTGCCAGCTCACCACCGGGGCGATCTGGGGCCAACGTCCTGACTTTC.

This chain links TRBV5-3 with TRBJ2-7, with 9 bases identical to TRBD1. TRBV5-3 is labeled an ORF, and its function is uncertain. This CDR3 is built from 14 residues. The V and J ends lost 0 bases and 6 bases, in that order; junction bases with no gene match: 4. The CDR3 bases are TGTGCCAGAAGCTTGGGGTGGGACAGGGCCGAGCAGTACTTC. It encodes CARSLGWDRAEQYF.

The V call is TRBV18, the J call TRBJ2-2; D is unclear. This CDR3 comprises 13 residues. Trimming took 0 bases from V and 8 from J, leaving 7 bases between them. Germline V lookup: CDR1 KGHSH, CDR2 LQKENI. The CDR3 coding sequence is TGTGCCAGCTCACCACCGAGCACGGGGGAGCTGTTTTTT. This sequence encodes CASSPPSTGELFF.

The V and J genes are TRBV30 and TRBJ1-4; tentatively, D is TRBD1 (5 bases). This CDR3 has 12 amino acids. V was trimmed by 2 bases and J by 8 bases, leaving 9 bases between them. Germline CDR1 GTSNPN, CDR2 SVGIG (reference sequence). The CDR3 reads CAWSWGSEKLFF. The CDR3 DNA reads as TGTGCCTGGAGTTGGGGGAGCGAAAAACTGTTTTTT.

V and J are TRBV24-1 and TRBJ1-3, with D maybe TRBD1 (5 bases). V lost 3 bases to trimming and J lost 2 bases, with 16 bases between them. The CDR3 spans 17 residues. CDR1 is KGHDR and CDR2 is SFDVKD in the germline V gene. In DNA, the CDR3 is TGTGCCACCAGTGATGGCGGCGGGGGAGATGCTGGAAACACCATATATTTT. It codes for CATSDGGGGDAGNTIYF.

The rearrangement joins TRBV7-6 to TRBJ2-1; no definite D call. The germline V gene encodes CDR1 SGHVS and CDR2 FNYEAQ. The length of the CDR3 is 12 residues. V lost 1 base, J lost 10 bases, and 8 bases lay in between. CDR3 sequence reads: CASSLEMGEQFF. The CDR3 nucleotides read TGTGCCAGCAGCTTAGAGATGGGGGAGCAGTTCTTC.

V is TRBV4-3 and J is TRBJ1-6, with D possibly matching TRBD1 (5 bases). The CDR3 is 15 amino acids. Trimming cost V 0 bases and J 5 bases, with 8 bases left between them. Germline V gives CDR1 LGHNA, CDR2 YSLEER. The CDR3 DNA reads as TGCGCCAGCAGCCAAGATCAGGGACATAATTCACCCCTCCACTTT. Translated, it gives CASSQDQGHNSPLHF.

This chain's CDR3 is CASRYLSNTEAFF. DNA for the CDR3: TGTGCCAGCAGGTACTTATCGAACACTGAAGCTTTCTTT. V usage is TRBV12-3 or TRBV12-4 and J usage is TRBJ1-1; D is unresolved. The CDR3 has 13 residues. V lost 6 bases and J 1 base, leaving 9 bases between the germline ends.

The chain recombines TRBV5-8 with TRBJ1-2; 8 bases line up with TRBD1. Losses at the gene ends were 4 bases for V and 2 bases for J; bases not matched to a gene: 10. The CDR3 contains 16 residues. Germline V gives CDR1 SGHTS, CDR2 YDEGEE. The CDR3 region has the DNA TGTGCCAGCAGCCCAGGACAGGGTGAAAGAAACTATGGCTACACCTTC. It is translated as CASSPGQGERNYGYTF.

The J gene is TRBJ2-6, the V gene TRBV7-9; possibly TRBD1 for D (5 bases). In germline, CDR1 is SEHNR, CDR2 FQNEAQ (reference sequence). The V gene lost 4 bases and the J gene lost 1 base, with 11 bases spanning the gap. The CDR3 is 16 residues long. CDR3 amino acids: CASSSRTKSGANVLTF. The CDR3 nucleotides read TGTGCCAGCAGCTCCCGGACAAAGTCTGGGGCCAACGTCCTGACTTTC.